This note documents a single TCR beta chain sequence. The CDR3 sequence is 15 residues long. Trimming left V 7 bases short and J 2 bases short, with 15 bases between. The germline gives CDR1 WNHNN, CDR2 SYGVQD (reference sequence). This record comes from a study of lymphopenia after photon versus proton radiotherapy. Sequenced by immunoSEQ multiplex PCR; TCRdb stores in-frame clones only, minus some. The table has about 40,000 clones, more than 70% seen once. V is TRBV10-1 and J is TRBJ2-1; D is uncertain. The sequence was collected from a woman aged 65 to 85 with pancreatic cancer. Some clones in this sample may be carry-over from other donors' samples. Sequencing used peripheral blood, obtained from a patient treated with proton-based radiotherapy. CDR3 nucleotides: TGCGCCAGCACTGACTCGTTGGCTACCTACAATGAGCAGTTCTTC. Encoded protein: CASTDSLATYNEQFF.